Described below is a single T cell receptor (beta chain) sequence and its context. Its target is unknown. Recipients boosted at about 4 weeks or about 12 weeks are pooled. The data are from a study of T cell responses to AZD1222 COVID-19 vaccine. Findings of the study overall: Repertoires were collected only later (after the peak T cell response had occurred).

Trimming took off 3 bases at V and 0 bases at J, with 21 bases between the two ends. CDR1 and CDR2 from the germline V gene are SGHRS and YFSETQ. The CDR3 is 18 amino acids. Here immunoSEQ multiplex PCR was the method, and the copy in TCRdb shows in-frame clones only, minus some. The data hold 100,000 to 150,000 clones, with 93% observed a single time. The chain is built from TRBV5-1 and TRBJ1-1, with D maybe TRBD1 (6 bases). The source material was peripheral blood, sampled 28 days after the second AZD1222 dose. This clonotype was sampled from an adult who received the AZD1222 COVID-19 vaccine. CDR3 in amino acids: CASSSGTLSGAMNTEAFF. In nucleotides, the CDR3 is TGCGCCAGCAGCTCCGGGACACTCAGCGGGGCTATGAACACTGAAGCTTTCTTT.